One and the same sample provided the 21 T cell receptor beta chains below, sequenced in a study of beta chain features in type 1 diabetes (dated by TCRdb to the late 2010s). Receptor libraries were prepared by the immunoSEQ multiplex PCR assay. The entire isolated RNA was reverse transcribed using the High Capacity cDNA Reverse Transcription Kit, and thus expressed TCRB transcripts were sequenced. The clones in this table, taken by TCRdb from immuneACCESS, are in-frame only. Not every clone is retained; where verified, under half of the shortfall comes from an unresolved V gene, and the cause of the rest is unknown. Counted in this sample were roughly 170,000 clones; about 12% of them appeared once. The ten most abundant clones make up roughly 0.56% of the sample. Input material: central memory CD4+ T cells from blood. The receptors shown here come from a young woman in good health.

The V call is TRBV7-3, the J call TRBJ2-4; 7 bases align to TRBD1. Germline assignment: CDR1 SGHTA and CDR2 FQGTGA. This CDR3 has 15 amino acids. Trimming at V came to 2 bases and at J to 7 bases, leaving 8 bases not matched to a gene. Here the CDR3 DNA reads TGTGCCAGCAGCTTACAGAGACAGGGTCGGAACATTCAGTACTTC. The encoded protein is CASSLQRQGRNIQYF. The full variable domain, completed using reference TRBV7-3 and TRBJ2-4, is GAGVSQTPSNKVTEKGKYVELRCDPISGHTALYWYRQSLGQGPEFLIYFQGTGAADDSGLPNDRFFAVRPEGSVSTLKIQRTERGDSAVYLCASSLQRQGRNIQYFGAGTRLSVL.

The rearrangement uses TRBV28 and TRBJ2-1; 8 bases fit TRBD2. This CDR3 spans 13 amino acids. V lost 8 bases, J lost 6 bases, and 6 bases stayed unmatched. CDR1 MDHEN and CDR2 SYDVKM come from the germline V gene. Here the CDR3 reads CASRRAGVNEQFF. CDR3 nucleotides: TGTGCCAGCCGCCGAGCGGGGGTCAATGAGCAGTTCTTC.

The J gene is TRBJ1-5, the V gene TRBV11-2, with D possibly matching TRBD1 (6 bases). Trimming cost V 5 bases and J 4 bases, with 12 bases left between them. This CDR3 has 14 residues. Germline CDR1 is SGHAT and CDR2 is FQNNGV. The DNA for the CDR3 is TGTGCCAGCAGCCAGGGACAACGAAATCAGCCCCAGCATTTT. It is translated as CASSQGQRNQPQHF. The variable domain in full, with the rest retrieved from reference TRBV11-2 and TRBJ1-5, is EAGVAQSPRYKIIEKRQSVAFWCNPISGHATLYWYQQILGQGPKLLIQFQNNGVVDDSQLPKDRFSAERLKGVDSTLKIQPAKLEDSAVYLCASSQGQRNQPQHFGDGTRLSIL.

This clone has more than one count but fewer than ten. This chain joins TRBV11-2 and TRBJ2-7, with 7 bases aligning to TRBD2. CDR1 is SGHAT and CDR2 is FQNNGV in the germline V gene. The V and J ends lost 5 bases and 0 bases, in that order; junction bases with no gene match: 7. This CDR3 contains 15 residues. The CDR3 region is CASSLQLADSYEQYF. DNA of the CDR3: TGTGCCAGCAGCCTCCAGCTAGCGGACTCCTACGAGCAGTACTTC.

This clone was detected a few times. The chain links TRBV14 to TRBJ2-1; D remains unclear. V lost 4 bases, J lost 6 bases, and 22 bases lay in between. The CDR3 sequence is 17 residues long. Germline CDR1 is SGHDN and CDR2 is FVKESK. CDR3 nucleotides: TGTGCCAGCAGCCGAGTCCTACCGGGTCGCCGGCCCAATGAGCAGTTCTTC. Its translation: CASSRVLPGRRPNEQFF.

This clone came up a few times. The chain joins TRBV14 to TRBJ2-7, with D perhaps matching TRBD1 (5 bases). V was trimmed by 0 bases and J by 1 base, leaving 7 bases between them. Germline CDR1 is SGHDN and CDR2 is FVKESK. This CDR3 has 14 amino acids. CDR3 coding DNA: TGTGCCAGCAGCCAAGATTGGACATCCTACGAGCAGTACTTC. Translating it yields CASSQDWTSYEQYF.

This clone occurred a few times. The chain couples TRBV18 to TRBJ2-5; the match to TRBD2 covers 13 bases. Germline lookup yields CDR1 KGHSH and CDR2 LQKENI. Trimming took 6 bases from V and 5 from J; bases not matched to a gene: 9. CDR3 length equals 16 residues. CDR3 amino acids: CASSLQPGLAGETQYF. In DNA form, the CDR3 reads TGTGCCAGCTCCCTTCAACCGGGACTAGCGGGGGAGACCCAGTACTTC.

The chain combines TRBV10-3 with TRBJ1-1, with TRBD1 matching over 10 bases. V lost 3 bases, J lost 5 bases, and 9 bases stayed unmatched. This CDR3 spans 16 amino acids. Germline CDR1 and CDR2: ENHRY and SYGVKD. As DNA, the CDR3 is TGTGCCATCAGTGAAAGACAGGGGGCGGAGGGTACTGAAGCTTTCTTT. Protein: CAISERQGAEGTEAFF.

This clone turned up a few times. V gene TRBV7-2 combines with J gene TRBJ1-2; a possible D gene is TRBD1 (5 bases). Trimming cost V 3 bases and J 5 bases, with 16 bases left between them. This CDR3 contains 15 residues. The germline V gene has CDR1 SGHTA and CDR2 FQGNSA. The CDR3 region has the DNA TGTGCCAGCAGCTTGAGGGCGGGGCGGGGGTATGGCTACACCTTC. Its translation is CASSLRAGRGYGYTF.

The CDR3 bases are TGTGCCAGCAGTCTGACTAGCGGCTCACAAGAGACCCAGTACTTC. Its protein product is CASSLTSGSQETQYF. V is TRBV25-1 and J is TRBJ2-5; 9 bases line up with TRBD2. The J segment lost 2 bases and the V segment lost 5 bases, leaving 6 bases of the junction unmatched. Germline V gene lookup returns CDR1 MGHDK and CDR2 SYGVNS. The CDR3 sequence is 15 residues long.

The chain has TRBV9 and TRBJ2-1; 9 bases are a match to TRBD2. The CDR3 consists of 16 residues. The germline V gene encodes CDR1 SGDLS and CDR2 YYNGEE. Germline trimming cut 2 bases from V and 1 base from J; bases unmatched to any gene: 4. As DNA, the CDR3 is TGTGCCAGCAGCGTTCTTAGCGGGAGATCCTACAATGAGCAGTTCTTC. It specifies CASSVLSGRSYNEQFF.

The V gene is TRBV29-1, the J gene TRBJ2-1; no definite D call. Germline CDR1 and CDR2: SQVTM and ANQGSEA. V was cut by 3 bases and J by 0 bases, with 9 bases left in between. The CDR3 extends over 14 amino acids. CDR3 sequence (DNA): TGCAGCGTTGAGACTCCTAGCTCCTACAATGAGCAGTTCTTC. It encodes CSVETPSSYNEQFF.

This clone was found a few times. The rearrangement links TRBV6-5 to TRBJ2-1; 9 bases are shared with TRBD2. This CDR3 is 16 amino acids long. Germline V lookup: CDR1 MNHEY, CDR2 SVGAGI. V trimming: 0 bases; J trimming: 4 bases; junction bases outside the gene matches: 4. The CDR3 sequence: CASSYSPSGEYNEQFF. In DNA, the CDR3 is TGTGCCAGCAGTTACTCGCCTAGCGGGGAATACAATGAGCAGTTCTTC.

This chain uses TRBV11-2 with TRBJ1-2; weak D call: TRBD1 (6 bases). The ends were cut back, 5 bases at V and 8 bases at J, with 12 bases in the middle. This CDR3 has 12 amino acids. Germline V gene sequence: CDR1 SGHAT, CDR2 FQNNGV. CDR3 region: CASSPQGMGYTF. In DNA form, the CDR3 reads TGTGCCAGCAGCCCGCAGGGGATGGGCTACACCTTC.

The V call is TRBV27, the J call TRBJ1-1, with D perhaps TRBD1 (6 bases). The V gene lost 0 bases and the J gene lost 6 bases, with 14 bases spanning the gap. The CDR3 contains 15 residues. Germline lookup yields CDR1 MNHEY and CDR2 SMNVEV (reference sequence). This CDR3 reads CASSLSWGRGPEAFF. The CDR3 coding sequence is TGTGCCAGCAGTTTATCGTGGGGCAGGGGCCCTGAAGCTTTCTTT.

The gene calls are TRBV13 and TRBJ2-1; 8 bases are a match to TRBD1. CDR1 and CDR2 (germline): PRHDT, FYEKMQ (reference sequence). The CDR3 is 16 amino acids. The junction had 9 bases not matched to a gene; V was cut back by 3 bases and J by 5 bases. CDR3 protein: CASSFRTGRDHNEQFF. In DNA, the CDR3 is TGTGCCAGCAGCTTCCGGACAGGGAGAGATCACAATGAGCAGTTCTTC.

This clone has just a few counts. V is TRBV30 and J is TRBJ2-5, with 12 bases that match TRBD2. V was pared by 2 bases and J by 4 bases, with 5 bases of the junction left unmatched. Germline V gene sequence: CDR1 GTSNPN, CDR2 SVGIG (reference sequence). The CDR3 spans 15 residues. The CDR3: CAWSQGLAGRETQYF. The CDR3 DNA reads TGTGCCTGGAGTCAGGGACTAGCGGGCCGAGAGACCCAGTACTTC.

This clone was seen only a few times. V usage is TRBV15 and J usage is TRBJ2-3; the match to TRBD2 covers 7 bases. Germline V gene lookup returns CDR1 LNHNV and CDR2 YYDKDF (reference sequence). This CDR3 is 15 amino acids long. The J segment lost 6 bases and the V segment lost 5 bases, leaving 11 bases of the junction unmatched. CDR3 region: CATSGGLEMVDTQYF. CDR3 bases: TGTGCCACCAGCGGAGGACTAGAAATGGTCGATACGCAGTATTTT.

This clone was seen more than once but under ten times. This chain links TRBV7-2 with TRBJ2-2; 7 bases are a match to TRBD2. Germline V gene sequence: CDR1 SGHTA, CDR2 FQGNSA. This CDR3 has 18 residues. V trimming: 3 bases; J trimming: 1 base; junction bases outside the gene matches: 11. The CDR3 loop is CASSFLSPGTKNTGELFF. CDR3 sequence (DNA): TGTGCCAGCAGCTTCCTTAGCCCCGGGACTAAGAACACCGGGGAGCTGTTTTTT.

Remarks on this clone: The same CDR3 arises from other DNA sequences in this sample as well. This rearrangement joins TRBV6-6 to TRBJ2-5; 9 positions agree with TRBD1. Germline CDR1 MNHNY, CDR2 SVGAGI (reference sequence). This CDR3 is built from 14 residues. Trimming cost V 2 bases and J 5 bases; bases outside gene matches: 3. The CDR3 DNA reads as TGTGCCAGCAGTTACCCGACAGGGGGGGAGACCCAGTACTTC. Its protein product is CASSYPTGGETQYF.

The chain carries TRBV2 and TRBJ1-2, with 8 bases aligning to TRBD1. The germline CDR1 and CDR2 sequences are SNHLY and FYNNEI. The CDR3 loop spans 14 amino acids. J lost 4 bases, V lost 8 bases, and 9 bases had no gene match. The CDR3 DNA sequence: TGTGCCAGCGTGGCCCAGGGGGCGACCTATGGCTACACCTTC. It specifies CASVAQGATYGYTF.